This is a list of T cell receptor beta chains from one sample in a study of blood T cell repertoires in COVID-19. Clones were sequenced by immunoSEQ multiplex PCR, and TCRdb holds only the in-frame ones, with some missing. The table includes about 140,000 clones, 88% detected once. Source material: peripheral blood. These receptors were collected from a human donor with COVID-19, enrolled during active disease. The donor label of this sample is uncertain. The CDR3 runs from the conserved cysteine through the conserved F or W. Fields, in order: CDR3 length, clone size, D gene, V gene, J gene, CDR3 protein, CDR3 DNA. A D gene is named only where the DNA matches it firmly. A row's size may be missing; if present it is once, few, many or a size class.

>14|.|TRBD1|TRBV6-4|TRBJ1-4
CASSEQGGGEKLFF
TGTGCCAGCAGTGAACAGGGGGGCGGTGAAAAACTGTTTTTT
>15|few|.|TRBV25-1|TRBJ1-6
CASSPSGGNNSPLHF
TGTGCCAGCAGTCCTTCCGGGGGGAATAATTCACCCCTCCACTTT
>13|.|.|TRBV2|TRBJ1-2
CASSESGVYGYTF
TGTGCCAGCAGTGAGTCGGGGGTTTATGGCTACACCTTC
>16|.|.|TRBV5-1|TRBJ2-3
CASSLRFLAPTDTQYF
TGCGCCAGCAGCTTGCGATTTCTAGCGCCCACAGATACGCAGTATTTT
>15|once|TRBD1|TRBV29-1|TRBJ1-1
CSSPTEDRPNTEAFF
TGCAGCTCACCGACAGAGGACAGGCCGAACACTGAAGCTTTCTTT
>15|.|.|TRBV28|TRBJ2-7
CASSTLEVPSAEQYF
TGTGCAAGCAGTACGCTAGAGGTCCCTTCCGCCGAGCAGTACTTC
>16|.|.|TRBV3-1/TRBV3-2|TRBJ2-5
CASSQDHQSFSETQYF
TGTGCCAGCAGCCAAGACCACCAAAGCTTTTCCGAGACCCAGTACTTC
>14|.|.|TRBV6-5|TRBJ1-4
CASSSPPGNEKLFF
TGTGCCAGCAGTTCCCCACCCGGGAATGAAAAACTGTTTTTT
>18|.|TRBD2|TRBV4-1|TRBJ2-3
CASSQLPGAGGSTDTQYF
TGCGCCAGCAGCCAACTCCCGGGGGCGGGGGGCAGCACAGATACGCAGTATTTT
>11|.|.|TRBV2|TRBJ2-7
CASRQSYEQYF
TGTGCCAGCAGGCAGTCCTACGAGCAGTACTTC
>14|.|.|TRBV9|TRBJ1-2
CASSVVSGVNGYTF
TGTGCCAGCAGCGTAGTATCCGGAGTGAATGGCTACACCTTC
>14|.|TRBD1|TRBV24-1|TRBJ2-2
CATSDPRGPGELFF
TGTGCCACCAGTGATCCCAGGGGGCCCGGGGAGCTGTTTTTT
>17|medium-sized|TRBD1|TRBV24-1|TRBJ2-2
CATSDLLGQGVTGELFF
TGTGCCACCAGTGATTTGCTGGGACAGGGGGTCACCGGGGAGCTGTTTTTT
>15|.|.|TRBV5-4|TRBJ1-2
CASSLDTAGGYGYTF
TGTGCCAGCAGCTTGGATACAGCGGGGGGCTATGGCTACACCTTC
>16|.|TRBD2|TRBV2|TRBJ2-1
CASSEALGGVNNEQFF
TGTGCCAGCAGTGAAGCGTTGGGGGGGGTCAACAATGAGCAGTTCTTC
>14|.|TRBD2|TRBV6-5|TRBJ2-5
CASSLTSAQETQYF
TGTGCCAGCAGCCTGACTAGCGCTCAAGAGACCCAGTACTTC
>12|.|.|TRBV12-3/TRBV12-4|TRBJ2-2
CASTAGTGELFF
TGTGCCAGTACCGCAGGGACCGGGGAGCTGTTTTTT
>15|.|TRBD1|TRBV9|TRBJ2-2
CASSVDRGQGGELFF
TGTGCCAGCAGCGTAGACAGGGGGCAAGGCGGGGAGCTGTTTTTT
>15|.|TRBD2|TRBV6-4|TRBJ2-1
CASSILAGTYNEQFF
TGTGCCAGCTCCATACTAGCGGGAACCTACAATGAGCAGTTCTTC
>14|.|.|TRBV5-1|TRBJ2-7
CASSRTGAAYEQYF
TGCGCCAGCAGTCGGACGGGAGCGGCCTACGAGCAGTACTTC
>18|few|.|TRBV10-3|TRBJ1-5
CAISESSLSLYSNQPQHF
TGTGCCATCAGTGAGTCTAGCCTGAGTCTCTATAGCAATCAGCCCCAGCATTTT
>13|.|TRBD1|TRBV19|TRBJ1-2
CASLRGFNYGYTF
TGTGCCAGCCTCAGGGGGTTCAACTATGGCTACACCTTC
>15|.|.|TRBV5-1|TRBJ2-7
CASSLAGQGINEQYF
TGCGCCAGCAGCTTGGCAGGCCAGGGGATCAACGAGCAGTACTTC
>14|.|.|TRBV18|TRBJ1-1
CASSPLDRNTEAFF
TGTGCCAGCTCACCCTTGGACAGGAACACTGAAGCTTTCTTT
>18|.|TRBD1|TRBV25-1|TRBJ2-1
CASTGQGAIGSSYNEQFF
TGTGCCAGCACGGGACAGGGGGCGATTGGAAGCTCCTACAATGAGCAGTTCTTC
>16|.|TRBD2|TRBV3-1/TRBV3-2|TRBJ2-7
CASSRRTSGSSYEQYF
TGTGCCAGCAGCCGGCGGACTAGCGGGAGCTCCTACGAGCAGTACTTC
>14|once|.|TRBV15|TRBJ2-7
CATSRDSRVGEQYF
TGTGCCACCAGCAGAGATTCCAGGGTTGGCGAGCAGTACTTC
>15|.|.|TRBV7-9|TRBJ2-2
CASSGTPRASGELFF
TGTGCCAGCAGCGGGACTCCCCGCGCATCCGGGGAGCTGTTTTTT
>14|.|TRBD1|TRBV5-4|TRBJ2-7
CASSSRQGAGEQYF
TGTGCCAGCAGCTCTCGACAGGGGGCTGGTGAGCAGTACTTC
>15|.|.|TRBV11-2|TRBJ1-3
CASSLDPEAGNTIYF
TGTGCCAGCAGCTTAGATCCTGAGGCAGGAAACACCATATATTTT
>13|.|.|TRBV12-3/TRBV12-4|TRBJ1-5
CASSGEGSQPQHF
TGTGCCAGCAGCGGGGAGGGAAGTCAGCCCCAGCATTTT
>14|.|.|TRBV5-1|TRBJ2-2
CASSSSVDTGELFF
TGCGCCAGCAGCTCGTCCGTAGACACCGGGGAGCTGTTTTTT
>14|.|.|TRBV5-1|TRBJ1-1
CASSLVPGDTEAFF
TGCGCCAGCAGCTTGGTCCCCGGGGACACTGAAGCTTTCTTT
>16|.|.|TRBV6-1|TRBJ1-1
CASSGPMDSLNTEAFF
TGTGCCAGCAGTGGTCCAATGGACAGTTTGAACACTGAAGCTTTCTTT
>14|.|TRBD2|TRBV6-5|TRBJ2-7
CASSYRGGYYEQYF
TGTGCCAGCAGTTACCGGGGAGGGTACTACGAGCAGTACTTC
>15|.|TRBD2|TRBV13|TRBJ2-5
CASSFIIGGGETQYF
TGTGCCAGCAGCTTTATTATTGGGGGGGGAGAGACCCAGTACTTC
>14|.|.|TRBV5-6|TRBJ1-2
CASMGGAGNYGYTF
TGTGCCAGCATGGGAGGAGCGGGGAACTATGGCTACACCTTC
>15|.|.|TRBV18|TRBJ2-1
CASSPGQGGYNEQFF
TGTGCCAGCTCACCCGGGCAGGGTGGCTACAATGAGCAGTTCTTC
>13|.|TRBD1|TRBV2|TRBJ1-5
CASDGTGRQPQHF
TGTGCCAGTGATGGGACAGGGCGTCAGCCCCAGCATTTT
>16|.|.|TRBV25-1|TRBJ2-5
CASSEYEGGPSKTQYF
TGTGCCAGCAGTGAATACGAGGGGGGGCCTAGTAAGACCCAGTACTTC
>15|.|TRBD2|TRBV27|TRBJ2-3
CASRPLAGVPDTQYF
TGTGCCAGCAGGCCACTAGCGGGGGTGCCAGATACGCAGTATTTT
>16|.|TRBD1|TRBV6-2/TRBV6-3|TRBJ1-3
CASSQTGVPSGNTIYF
TGTGCCAGCAGTCAAACAGGGGTACCCTCTGGAAACACCATATATTTT
>14|.|.|TRBV11-3|TRBJ2-3
CASSLGGGTDTQYF
TGTGCCAGCAGCCTCGGAGGGGGCACAGATACGCAGTATTTT
>13|.|.|TRBV12-3/TRBV12-4|TRBJ2-7
CASSLAREDEQYF
TGTGCCAGCAGTTTAGCGCGGGAAGACGAGCAGTACTTC
>14|.|.|TRBV7-9|TRBJ2-5
CASSLGGGAETQYF
TGTGCCAGCAGCTTGGGGGGGGGCGCGGAGACCCAGTACTTC
>15|.|.|TRBV18|TRBJ1-4
CASSTTSTASEKLFF
TGTGCCAGCTCAACGACCTCGACAGCGTCCGAAAAACTGTTTTTT
>12|.|.|TRBV30|TRBJ1-1
CAWSLTGPEAFF
TGTGCCTGGAGTTTGACAGGTCCTGAAGCTTTCTTT
>14|.|.|TRBV19|TRBJ1-5
CASTGQYSNQPQHF
TGTGCCAGTACCGGACAGTATAGCAATCAGCCCCAGCATTTT
>14|.|.|TRBV7-3|TRBJ1-3
CASKSGHSGNTIYF
TGTGCCAGCAAATCAGGGCACTCTGGAAACACCATATATTTT
>14|.|TRBD1|TRBV19|TRBJ1-2
CASSEQGAEYGYTF
TGTGCCAGTAGCGAACAGGGGGCAGAATATGGCTACACCTTC
>14|.|TRBD1|TRBV9|TRBJ2-7
CASSPWTGIDEQYF
TGTGCCAGCAGCCCCTGGACAGGGATCGACGAGCAGTACTTC
>15|.|TRBD1|TRBV25-1|TRBJ2-3
CASSGKTGDTDTQYF
TGTGCCAGCAGTGGCAAGACAGGGGACACAGATACGCAGTATTTT